This T cell receptor (beta chain) was recovered during a study of OX40 agonist ivuxolimab in advanced cancers. General study results and limits: Clonal expansion by week 6 occurred in CD4+ and CD8+ blood T cells (at 0.1 to 3.0 mg/kg).

This clone was seen a few times. Its antigen remains unidentified. Measured with immunoSEQ multiplex PCR; TCRdb has only the in-frame clones, and not every one. The sample includes tens of thousands of clones, about four fifths of them seen just once. This CDR3 has 13 amino acids. Germline V gene lookup returns CDR1 ENHRY and CDR2 SYGVKD. V lost 6 bases and J lost 5; bases outside the gene matches: 6. Patients were excluded for autoimmune disease history or systemic immunosuppression. The specimen was CD4+ or CD8+ T cells sorted from blood, collected in a trial of the OX40 agonist ivuxolimab. This sequence was found in an adult with an advanced solid tumor such as melanoma, head and neck, liver or kidney cancer. V usage is TRBV10-3 and J usage is TRBJ2-5; 7 nucleotides line up with TRBD1. The CDR3 region has the DNA TGTGCCATCAGCGTGACAGGGTCGGAGACCCAGTACTTC. Translation: CAISVTGSETQYF.